The 3 T cell receptor beta chains below come from one sample, sequenced in a study of T cell responses to AZD1222 COVID-19 vaccine. This table comes from immunoSEQ multiplex PCR, and its TCRdb copy is limited to in-frame clones, with some not included. This table holds roughly 160,000 clones, around nine tenths found once. The source was peripheral blood, collected on day 0 of AZD1222 vaccination. These receptors all stem from an adult in good health.

The chain links TRBV18 to TRBJ1-6, with D maybe TRBD1 (6 bases). CDR1 and CDR2 from the germline V gene are KGHSH and LQKENI. The CDR3 loop spans 14 amino acids. V lost 2 bases to trimming and J lost 6 bases, with 8 bases between them. The CDR3 nucleotides read TGTGCCAGCTCACCAACACAGGGTAATTCACCCCTCCACTTT. Amino acid sequence: CASSPTQGNSPLHF.

V and J are TRBV5-8 and TRBJ2-7, with 11 bases identical to TRBD2. The germline gives CDR1 SGHTS, CDR2 YDEGEE. CDR3 length equals 15 residues. V shed 4 bases, J shed 2 bases, and the junction held 5 bases outside the gene matches. CDR3 nucleotide sequence: TGTGCCAGCAGCCAATGGACTAGCGGGCCCTACGAGCAGTACTTC. As protein: CASSQWTSGPYEQYF.

The chain carries TRBV6-6 and TRBJ2-1; D assignment may be TRBD1 or TRBD2 (5 bases each). Trimming pared 2 bases from V and 5 bases from J, leaving 16 bases between. The CDR3 is made up of 16 amino acids. Germline CDR1 and CDR2: MNHNY and SVGAGI (reference sequence). CDR3 sequence (DNA): TGTGCCAGCAGTTACCCCTCTGGGACCCGCAACAATGAGCAGTTCTTC. Protein sequence: CASSYPSGTRNNEQFF.